Listed here are 26 T cell receptor beta chains from one sample, sequenced in a study of control samples from healthy donors and cancer patients. TCRdb keeps only in-frame clones here, not all; method: immunoSEQ multiplex PCR. The table has under 150,000 clones, around 87% seen once; the top ten hold over 2.5%. The sample taken for sequencing was blood. Source of these receptors: a man between 60 and 75 years old in good health.

The rearrangement links TRBV30 to TRBJ1-1, with TRBD1 as a possible D gene (5 bases). The germline V gene has CDR1 GTSNPN and CDR2 SVGIG (reference sequence). V was trimmed by 4 bases and J by 8 bases, leaving 17 bases between them. The CDR3 is 13 residues long. The DNA for the CDR3 is TGTGCCTGGACCCCCCCAGGGATCCTCGAAGCTTTCTTT. Protein sequence: CAWTPPGILEAFF.

CDR3 amino acids: CASSQDQRTGTRKSSLHF. The CDR3 DNA reads TGTGCCAGCAGCCAAGACCAGAGAACCGGGACACGGAAAAGTTCCCTCCACTTT. The genes are TRBV14 and TRBJ1-6; D is possibly TRBD1 (6 bases). Germline CDR1 reads SGHDN; CDR2 reads FVKESK. Trimming removed 0 bases from V and 14 bases from J, with 26 bases in between. The CDR3 runs to 18 residues.

This chain uses TRBV4-3 with TRBJ1-2; perhaps TRBD1 as D (6 bases). Germline CDR1 and CDR2: LGHNA and YSLEER. CDR3 length: 17 amino acids. V lost 4 bases to trimming and J lost 0 bases, with 18 bases between them. In DNA, the CDR3 is TGCGCCAGCAGCCGAGAGGGGGGCGGGGGCGCTAACTATGGCTACACCTTC. Protein product: CASSREGGGGANYGYTF.

The chain uses TRBV2 and TRBJ1-6, with TRBD1 as a possible D gene (5 bases). The CDR3 spans 17 residues. Germline V gene sequence: CDR1 SNHLY, CDR2 FYNNEI. V was cut by 4 bases and J by 0 bases, with 13 bases left in between. CDR3 in DNA: TGTGCCAGCAGTGTGGGGGGTCCCCTCTCCTATAATTCACCCCTCCACTTT. Its protein is CASSVGGPLSYNSPLHF.

The gene calls are TRBV18 and TRBJ1-4; the D gene is possibly TRBD1 (5 bases). Trimming stripped 5 bases from V and 7 bases from J, with 11 bases between. This CDR3 has 13 residues. Germline V gene sequence: CDR1 KGHSH, CDR2 LQKENI. The CDR3 spells CASSRDQLEKLFF. The DNA for the CDR3 is TGTGCCAGCTCAAGGGACCAACTTGAAAAACTGTTTTTT.

The chain couples TRBV5-1 to TRBJ1-1, with D perhaps matching TRBD1 (6 bases). The CDR3 has 15 amino acids. Germline lookup yields CDR1 SGHRS and CDR2 YFSETQ. The V gene lost 1 base and the J gene lost 2 bases, with 12 bases spanning the gap. This chain's CDR3 is CASSLIRGANTEAFF. The CDR3 DNA sequence: TGCGCCAGCAGCTTGATTAGGGGGGCAAACACTGAAGCTTTCTTT.

This chain uses TRBV7-3 with TRBJ2-7; weak D call: TRBD2 (6 bases). Trimming took off 4 bases at V and 2 bases at J, with 9 bases between the two ends. The CDR3 spans 13 residues. Germline CDR1 is SGHTA and CDR2 is FQGTGA. This CDR3 reads CASSSGRTYEQYF. The CDR3 coding sequence is TGTGCCAGCAGCTCGGGGAGGACCTACGAGCAGTACTTC.

The chain carries TRBV6-4 and TRBJ2-2; the D is unclear. The germline CDR1 and CDR2 sequences are MRHNA and SNTAGT. V was clipped by 1 base and J by 8 bases, with 5 bases between them. There are 12 residues in the CDR3. CDR3 loop: CASSDLGGELFF. In nucleotides, the CDR3 is TGTGCCAGCAGTGACTTGGGAGGGGAGCTGTTTTTT.

The chain employs TRBV5-1 and TRBJ1-1, with a possible D match to TRBD1 (6 bases). Trimming left V 0 bases short and J 0 bases short, with 12 bases between. Germline V lookup: CDR1 SGHRS, CDR2 YFSETQ. The CDR3 length is 16 residues. CDR3 protein: CASSLGGGLVNTEAFF. The CDR3 DNA sequence: TGCGCCAGCAGCTTGGGAGGGGGGCTTGTGAACACTGAAGCTTTCTTT.

This chain uses TRBV28 with TRBJ1-1; weak D call: TRBD1 (5 bases). CDR3 size: 16 residues. Trimming pared 6 bases from V and 1 base from J, leaving 18 bases between. Germline CDR1 reads MDHEN; CDR2 reads SYDVKM. CDR3 sequence reads: CASSRLPGATNTEAFF. DNA for the CDR3: TGTGCCAGCAGCCGCTTACCTGGGGCCACGAACACTGAAGCTTTCTTT.

This clone was picked up one time. This chain joins TRBV19 and TRBJ1-2; no definite D call. V was cut by 3 bases and J by 3 bases, with 11 bases left in between. CDR1 LNHDA and CDR2 SQIVND come from the germline V gene (reference sequence). The CDR3 consists of 14 residues. The CDR3 spells CASSIAPTYYGYTF. As DNA, the CDR3 is TGTGCCAGTAGTATCGCACCGACTTACTATGGCTACACCTTC.

The rearrangement links TRBV9 to TRBJ1-3, with a weak D call TRBD1 (6 bases). The ends were cut back, 5 bases at V and 2 bases at J, with 14 bases in the middle. Germline V gives CDR1 SGDLS, CDR2 YYNGEE. This CDR3 is built from 15 residues. CDR3 loop: CASSNTGSAGNTIYF. The CDR3 region has the DNA TGTGCCAGCAGTAACACAGGGAGTGCTGGAAACACCATATATTTT.

The gene calls are TRBV19 and TRBJ1-2; tentatively, D is TRBD1 (5 bases). Germline values: CDR1 LNHDA, CDR2 SQIVND (reference sequence). V lost 5 bases and J 5 bases, leaving 18 bases between the germline ends. This CDR3 has 15 amino acids. The CDR3 protein is CASSLSLTEGYGYTF. The CDR3 DNA sequence: TGTGCCAGTAGTCTCTCCTTGACAGAGGGGTATGGCTACACCTTC.

This chain joins TRBV5-1 and TRBJ1-2; 7 nucleotides align to TRBD1. Germline-derived CDR1 and CDR2 are SGHRS and YFSETQ. The CDR3 consists of 14 residues. J was trimmed by 7 bases and V by 4 bases; bases with no gene match: 10. CDR3 nucleotides: TGCGCCAGCAGCCTAACAGGGGTAGTGGCTGGCTACACCTTC. Translated: CASSLTGVVAGYTF.

This chain joins TRBV9 and TRBJ1-1; D gene uncertain. Trimming took 2 bases from V and 0 from J, leaving 5 bases between them. The CDR3 is 13 residues long. CDR1 and CDR2 from the germline V gene are SGDLS and YYNGEE. CDR3 coding DNA: TGTGCCAGCAGCGTGACATTGAACACTGAAGCTTTCTTT. Protein: CASSVTLNTEAFF. The full variable domain, completed using reference TRBV9 and TRBJ1-1, is DSGVTQTPKHLITATGQRVTLRCSPRSGDLSVYWYQQSLDQGLQFLIQYYNGEERAKGNILERFSAQQFPDLHSELNLSSLELGDSALYFCASSVTLNTEAFFGQGTRLTVV.

For the CDR3, the DNA is TGTGCCTGGAAACACAGCTCCTACGAGCAGTACTTC. It translates to CAWKHSSYEQYF. The J gene is TRBJ2-7, the V gene TRBV30; D is unresolved. Germline V gene lookup returns CDR1 GTSNPN and CDR2 SVGIG (reference sequence). V lost 4 bases and J 0 bases, leaving 7 bases between the germline ends. The CDR3 has 12 residues.

On this clone: The junction departs from the called germline gene at one end, perhaps through a read error. The identical CDR3 is also encoded by other nucleotide sequences in the sample. The gene calls are TRBV6-5 and TRBJ1-2; 8 bases map to TRBD1. In germline, CDR1 is MNHEY, CDR2 SVGAGI. The CDR3 spans 15 residues. The CDR3 region is CASSYWGQDHYGYTF. In DNA, the CDR3 is TGCGCCAGCAGTTACTGGGGACAGGACCACTATGGCTACACCTTC.

V usage is TRBV7-2 and J usage is TRBJ1-1, with D possibly being TRBD1 (5 bases). Trimming cost V 1 base and J 3 bases, with 12 bases left between them. The CDR3 contains 15 residues. Germline CDR1 is SGHTA and CDR2 is FQGNSA. The CDR3 DNA reads as TGTGCCAGCAGCTTAGTGAGTGGGGGTTACACTGAAGCTTTCTTT. It specifies CASSLVSGGYTEAFF.

This clone was found a few times. It is unclear where the CDR3 begins or ends on the DNA, so no DNA is shown, and the CDR3 is as TCRdb lists it. The chain couples TRBV6-2 or TRBV6-3 to TRBJ2-7; the table gives TRBD1 as D, unverified against the DNA. Germline V lookup: CDR1 MNHEY, CDR2 SVGEGT. The CDR3 length equals 15 residues, ends included. CDR3 region: CASSSGQGTVYEQYF.

This clone appeared a single time. The chain recombines TRBV7-9 with TRBJ2-7; a weak D match, TRBD1 (5 bases). The germline V and J ends were trimmed by 7 bases and 0 bases, with 10 bases remaining between them. Germline values: CDR1 SEHNR, CDR2 FQNEAQ (reference sequence). The CDR3 contains 13 residues. The CDR3 sequence: CASTTEPSYEQYF. Written as DNA, the CDR3 is TGTGCCAGCACGACAGAACCCTCCTACGAGCAGTACTTC.

The V and J genes are TRBV13 and TRBJ2-2; TRBD1 matches at 8 bases. Trimming removed 3 bases from V and 4 bases from J; junction bases left unmatched: 10. The CDR3 loop spans 17 amino acids. Germline V gives CDR1 PRHDT, CDR2 FYEKMQ (reference sequence). The CDR3 sequence is CASSLGSGTGFTGELFF. The CDR3 DNA is TGTGCCAGCAGCTTGGGATCCGGGACAGGATTCACCGGGGAGCTGTTTTTT.

V usage is TRBV6-6 and J usage is TRBJ1-5; D uncertain. The V end lost 1 base, the J end lost 7 bases, and 11 bases lay between the germline ends. Germline assignment: CDR1 MNHNY and CDR2 SVGAGI (reference sequence). This CDR3 has 14 amino acids. The CDR3 reads CASSYYVLRQPQHF. The CDR3, as DNA: TGTGCCAGCAGTTACTACGTCCTTCGACAGCCCCAGCATTTT.

The chain uses TRBV4-3 and TRBJ2-3, with D perhaps being TRBD1 or TRBD2 (5 bases each). Trimming pared 0 bases from V and 2 bases from J, leaving 18 bases between. The CDR3 has 18 amino acids. Germline V gene lookup returns CDR1 LGHNA and CDR2 YSLEER. CDR3 in DNA: TGCGCCAGCAGCCAAGATCACGGGACGACTTACTTCACAGATACGCAGTATTTT. Its translation: CASSQDHGTTYFTDTQYF.

The chain employs TRBV19 and TRBJ2-7; 8 bases map to TRBD2. The CDR3 sequence is 13 residues long. The J segment lost 5 bases and the V segment lost 3 bases, leaving 3 bases of the junction unmatched. Per the germline V gene, CDR1 is LNHDA and CDR2 is SQIVND (reference sequence). The CDR3 DNA reads TGTGCCAGTAGTATGAGAGCGGGGGACGAGCAGTACTTC. This codes for CASSMRAGDEQYF.

CDR3 nucleotides: TGCAGTACGGACAGCCGGGATGGCTACACCTTC. Its protein product is CSTDSRDGYTF. V usage is TRBV20-1 and J usage is TRBJ1-2; D possibly corresponds to TRBD1 (6 bases). Germline V gene lookup returns CDR1 DFQATT and CDR2 SNEGSKA (reference sequence). CDR3 length: 11 residues. The V and J ends lost 8 bases and 6 bases respectively, with 13 bases between them.

J is TRBJ1-2 and V is TRBV28; the D gene is possibly TRBD1 (6 bases). Germline V CDR1 and CDR2: MDHEN, SYDVKM. V was clipped by 6 bases and J by 8 bases, with 16 bases between them. This CDR3 spans 13 amino acids. The CDR3 nucleotides are TGTGCCAGCAGACGAATAACAGGGAAGGGCTACACCTTC. Translating gives CASRRITGKGYTF.